Listed below are T cell receptor beta chains from one sample, sequenced in a study of blood T cell repertoires in COVID-19. Method: immunoSEQ multiplex PCR; TCRdb's copy keeps in-frame clones and lacks some. Of around 70,000 clones in the sample, 82% were seen once. Sequences were obtained from peripheral blood. These receptor sequences come from a man in his 60s with acute or convalescent COVID-19. The CDR3 runs from the conserved cysteine through the conserved F or W. The D gene is left open where the match is weak. Clone size is shown for a subset of rows, as once, few, many or a class of expanded clone.

TRBV4-3	TRBD1	TRBJ1-2	15	NA	CASSQDLGQGDGYTF	TGCGCCAGCAGCCAAGATCTTGGACAGGGGGACGGCTACACCTTC
TRBV4-1	NA	TRBJ1-4	17	NA	CASSRGSSGPKGEKLFF	TGCGCCAGCAGCCGTGGGAGCAGCGGGCCGAAGGGGGAAAAACTGTTTTTT
TRBV19	TRBD1	TRBJ1-2	11	once	CASRRDRAYTF	TGTGCCAGTAGGCGGGACAGGGCCTACACCTTC
TRBV15	NA	TRBJ2-7	15	NA	CATSNGGSRAYEQYF	TGTGCCACCAGCAACGGGGGATCTAGGGCCTACGAGCAGTACTTC
TRBV10-1	TRBD2	TRBJ2-3	16	NA	CASSESQRGATDTQYF	TGCGCCAGCAGTGAGTCGCAGCGGGGGGCGACAGATACGCAGTATTTT
TRBV24-1	NA	TRBJ1-3	13	NA	CATSSGAGNTIYF	TGTGCCACCAGTAGCGGGGCTGGAAACACCATATATTTT
TRBV19	TRBD1	TRBJ2-7	16	NA	CASSPSRTGSSYEQYF	TGTGCCAGTAGTCCCTCCCGGACAGGCAGCTCCTACGAGCAGTACTTC
TRBV6-5	TRBD1	TRBJ2-7	14	NA	CASGRDRDTGEQYF	TGTGCCAGCGGGCGGGACAGGGATACGGGGGAGCAGTACTTC
TRBV4-2	NA	TRBJ1-1	15	NA	CASSQDLRLNTEAFF	TGTGCCAGCAGCCAAGACCTTCGGTTGAACACTGAAGCTTTCTTT
TRBV7-9	NA	TRBJ1-4	13	NA	CASSRGGSEKLFF	TGTGCCAGCAGCCGAGGCGGGAGTGAAAAACTGTTTTTT
TRBV29-1	NA	TRBJ1-4	15	NA	CSVAVNGQTNEKLFF	TGCAGCGTGGCCGTTAATGGGCAAACTAATGAAAAACTGTTTTTT
TRBV7-2	NA	TRBJ2-2	15	NA	CASSLWRAGTGELFF	TGTGCCAGCAGCTTGTGGCGGGCCGGAACCGGGGAGCTGTTTTTT
TRBV6-6	TRBD1	TRBJ1-2	13	NA	CASSLGTGVGYTF	TGTGCCAGCAGTCTCGGGACAGGGGTTGGCTACACCTTC
TRBV4-1	TRBD1	TRBJ1-5	15	NA	CASSQHGQGNQPQHF	TGCGCCAGCAGCCAACATGGACAGGGCAATCAGCCCCAGCATTTT
TRBV7-9	TRBD1	TRBJ1-5	17	NA	CASSYSTGTGGNQPQHF	TGTGCCAGCAGTTACAGTACCGGGACAGGGGGCAATCAGCCCCAGCATTTT
TRBV5-1	TRBD1	TRBJ2-1	15	NA	CASSLTGGAGNEQFF	TGCGCCAGCAGCTTAACAGGGGGCGCGGGAAATGAGCAGTTCTTC
TRBV5-1	NA	TRBJ2-3	15	NA	CASSLGGHYTDTQYF	TGCGCCAGCAGCTTAGGGGGTCACTACACAGATACGCAGTATTTT
TRBV6-5	NA	TRBJ1-1	11	once	CASSYYGEAFF	TGTGCCAGCAGTTACTACGGTGAAGCTTTCTTT
TRBV6-6	TRBD1	TRBJ2-3	13	once	CASSYSTGDTQYF	TGTGCCAGCAGTTACTCGACAGGGGATACGCAGTATTTT
TRBV4-3	NA	TRBJ2-6	16	NA	CASRQVGSSGANVLTF	TGCGCCAGCAGACAGGTTGGATCTTCTGGGGCCAACGTCCTGACTTTC
TRBV13	TRBD1	TRBJ1-4	16	NA	CASSRTRGATNEKLFF	TGTGCCAGCAGCCGAACCAGGGGGGCAACTAATGAAAAACTGTTTTTT
TRBV6-5	NA	TRBJ1-6	14	NA	CASTGGSYNSPLHF	TGTGCCAGCACGGGGGGCTCCTATAATTCACCCCTCCACTTT
TRBV18	TRBD1	TRBJ2-7	15	NA	CASSPSTGGNYEQYF	TGTGCCAGCTCACCTTCGACAGGGGGGAACTACGAGCAGTACTTC
TRBV12-3/TRBV12-4	NA	TRBJ2-7	11	NA	CASSSRDRQYF	TGTGCCAGCAGTTCGCGGGACAGGCAGTACTTC
TRBV2	NA	TRBJ1-3	14	NA	CASKIESSGNTIYF	TGTGCCAGCAAGATAGAAAGCTCTGGAAACACCATATATTTT
TRBV5-8	NA	TRBJ2-1	17	many	CASSLGAGRSSYNEQFF	TGTGCCAGCAGCCTAGGGGCAGGCCGATCTTCCTACAATGAGCAGTTCTTC
TRBV25-1	NA	TRBJ2-3	15	few	CASSEVRGGTDTQYF	TGTGCCAGCAGTGAGGTTCGGGGTGGCACAGATACGCAGTATTTT